A single sample is the source of the 24 T cell receptor beta chains below, sequenced in a study of cytomegalovirus exposure and HLA in healthy donors. Data came from immunoSEQ multiplex PCR; TCRdb stores just in-frame clones and leaves some out. The sample has tens of thousands of clones, 95% to 97% seen once. The sample comprised PBMCs. Source of these receptors: a man aged 18-30 years in good health and CMV-seronegative.

Points on this clone: Mismatch with germline at one junction end may stem from a read error. The J gene is TRBJ2-5, the V gene TRBV7-7; D ambiguous. The germline V gene encodes CDR1 SSHAT and CDR2 FNYEAQ (reference sequence). The CDR3 length is 11 residues. The CDR3 region has the DNA TGTGCTAGCAGCTCCTCGGAGACCCAGTACTTC. Translated, it gives CASSSSETQYF.

The chain couples TRBV4-1 to TRBJ2-7, with 8 bases that match TRBD2. Germline CDR1 is MGHRA and CDR2 is YSYEKL. The J segment lost 2 bases and the V segment lost 4 bases, leaving 4 bases of the junction unmatched. This CDR3 has 14 residues. CDR3 sequence (DNA): TGCGCCAGCAGCCCGGGGCGGGGGGCCTACGAGCAGTACTTC. Its translation is CASSPGRGAYEQYF.

J is TRBJ2-7 and V is TRBV7-2; D is unclear. This CDR3 contains 14 residues. V was pared by 1 base and J by 0 bases, with 7 bases between. Germline V gene lookup returns CDR1 SGHTA and CDR2 FQGNSA. The chain's CDR3 is CASSLGLPSYEQYF. DNA for the CDR3: TGTGCCAGCAGCTTAGGTCTTCCCTCCTACGAGCAGTACTTC. The full variable domain, rest sourced from reference TRBV7-2 and TRBJ2-7, is GAGVSQSPSNKVTEKGKDVELRCDPISGHTALYWYRQSLGQGLEFLIYFQGNSAPDKSGLPSDRFSAERTGGSVSTLTIQRTQQEDSAVYLCASSLGLPSYEQYFGPGTRLTVT.

The chain carries TRBV18 and TRBJ2-7; perhaps TRBD1 as D (6 bases). The length of the CDR3 is 15 residues. V lost 3 bases, J lost 3 bases, and 15 bases lay in between. Germline V gene lookup returns CDR1 KGHSH and CDR2 LQKENI. CDR3 sequence reads: CASSPNGPGVYEQYF. The CDR3 bases are TGTGCCAGCTCACCGAACGGACCAGGGGTCTACGAGCAGTACTTC.

J is TRBJ2-5 and V is TRBV28; 10 nucleotides line up with TRBD1. CDR1 is MDHEN, CDR2 SYDVKM, per germline. V shed 4 bases, J shed 5 bases, and the junction held 10 bases outside the gene matches. The CDR3 contains 16 residues. The CDR3 coding sequence is TGTGCCAGCAGTTCACCGGGACAGGGGTACGGGGAGACCCAGTACTTC. It yields the protein CASSSPGQGYGETQYF.

The rearrangement joins TRBV28 to TRBJ1-1; D may be TRBD1 (6 bases). The germline V and J ends were trimmed by 4 bases and 3 bases, with 15 bases remaining between them. The CDR3 contains 15 residues. Per the germline V gene, CDR1 is MDHEN and CDR2 is SYDVKM. CDR3 amino acids: CASSSRGGPYTEAFF. In DNA, the CDR3 is TGTGCCAGCAGTTCCCGAGGGGGTCCTTACACTGAAGCTTTCTTT.

This clone was detected only once. The chain recombines TRBV2 with TRBJ2-1; D may be TRBD1 (6 bases). CDR3 length equals 14 residues. Trimming took off 11 bases at V and 4 bases at J, with 18 bases between the two ends. In germline, CDR1 is SNHLY, CDR2 FYNNEI. CDR3 nucleotide sequence: TGTGCCCTCGTAGTCCAGGGGCCTTACAATGAGCAGTTCTTC. The encoded protein is CALVVQGPYNEQFF. The entire variable domain, with the rest obtained from reference TRBV2 and TRBJ2-1, is as follows: EPEVTQTPSHQVTQMGQEVILRCVPISNHLYFYWYRQILGQKVEFLVSFYNNEISEKSEIFDDQFSVERPDGSNFTLKIRSTKLEDSAMYFCALVVQGPYNEQFFGPGTRLTVL.

Comment on this clone: One end of the junction varies from germline; a read error may be responsible. The V and J genes are TRBV11-2 and TRBJ2-1; tentative D call: TRBD2 (6 bases). Germline V gene sequence: CDR1 SGHAT, CDR2 FQNNGV. The CDR3 covers 12 residues. The CDR3 DNA sequence: TGTGCCAGCAGCGGGGGAGGTGCGGTCTGGGTCTTC. Protein product: CASSGGGAVWVF.

The chain carries TRBV6-5 and TRBJ1-1; D remains ambiguous. The V gene's germline CDR1 is MNHEY and CDR2 SVGAGI. The CDR3 has 15 amino acids. Deletions cut 5 bases from V and 1 base from J, with 14 bases between. DNA for the CDR3: TGTGCCAGCAGTACCCCTAGGAAGGAGAACACTGAAGCTTTCTTT. Amino acids: CASSTPRKENTEAFF.

V gene TRBV27 combines with J gene TRBJ1-2; 7 bases match TRBD1. Per the germline V gene, CDR1 is MNHEY and CDR2 is SMNVEV (reference sequence). The CDR3 is 15 amino acids. V gave up 2 bases and J gave up 3 bases; unmatched junction bases: 6. As DNA, the CDR3 is TGTGCCAGCAGTTTAGCAGGGGGTTTAGACTATGGCTACACCTTC. Amino acid sequence: CASSLAGGLDYGYTF.

The table lists this clone with a count of one. V is TRBV20-1 and J is TRBJ2-7; D unclear. Germline values: CDR1 DFQATT, CDR2 SNEGSKA (reference sequence). Trimming took off 0 bases at V and 5 bases at J, with 2 bases between the two ends. This CDR3 has 10 amino acids. CDR3 coding DNA: TGCAGTGCTAGAGATAACGAGCAGTACTTC. This sequence encodes CSARDNEQYF.

V is TRBV20-1 and J is TRBJ2-5; possibly TRBD1 for D (5 bases). Germline CDR1 and CDR2: DFQATT and SNEGSKA (reference sequence). The length of the CDR3 is 11 residues. Trimming cost V 6 bases and J 1 base, with 6 bases left between them. CDR3 region: CSAGPQETQYF. The DNA for the CDR3 is TGCAGTGCGGGGCCCCAAGAGACCCAGTACTTC.

The gene calls are TRBV2 and TRBJ2-1; D possibly corresponds to TRBD2 (6 bases). The CDR3 spans 14 residues. V gave up 2 bases and J gave up 9 bases, with 14 bases separating them. CDR1 SNHLY and CDR2 FYNNEI come from the germline V gene. Here the CDR3 reads CASSERLVLTEQFF. The CDR3, as DNA: TGTGCCAGCAGTGAAAGACTAGTCCTAACTGAGCAGTTCTTC.

The J gene is TRBJ1-5, the V gene TRBV6-4; the match to TRBD1 covers 7 bases. The CDR3 runs to 16 residues. CDR1 MRHNA and CDR2 SNTAGT come from the germline V gene. Trimming at V came to 6 bases and at J to 0 bases, leaving 8 bases not matched to a gene. CDR3 DNA: TGTGCCAGCAGAGAGGGACAGTATTATAGCAATCAGCCCCAGCATTTT. Protein: CASREGQYYSNQPQHF.

The genes are TRBV5-1 and TRBJ2-3; 7 bases match TRBD1. CDR1 and CDR2 from the germline V gene are SGHRS and YFSETQ. J gave up 0 bases and V 0 bases, and 4 bases lay outside the gene matches. There are 16 residues in the CDR3. CDR3 nucleotide sequence: TGCGCCAGCAGCTTGGGCTCGACAGGGAGCACAGATACGCAGTATTTT. Its translation is CASSLGSTGSTDTQYF.

The gene calls are TRBV15 and TRBJ2-7; 12 bases align to TRBD2. The CDR3 runs 15 residues. CDR1 and CDR2 (germline): LNHNV, YYDKDF (reference sequence). Trimming at V came to 5 bases and at J to 1 base, leaving 3 bases not matched to a gene. The CDR3 spells CATSFGTSGSYEQYF. The CDR3 region has the DNA TGTGCCACCAGCTTCGGGACTAGCGGGTCCTACGAGCAGTACTTC. The whole variable domain, filled in from reference TRBV15 and TRBJ2-7, reads DAMVIQNPRYQVTQFGKPVTLSCSQTLNHNVMYWYQQKSSQAPKLLFHYYDKDFNNEADTPDNFQSRRPNTSFCFLDIRSPGLGDTAMYLCATSFGTSGSYEQYFGPGTRLTVT.

The chain is built from TRBV27 and TRBJ1-1; D not certain. Per the germline V gene, CDR1 is MNHEY and CDR2 is SMNVEV (reference sequence). Trimming took off 5 bases at V and 0 bases at J, with 13 bases between the two ends. The CDR3 spans 15 residues. The CDR3 here is CASSATDGMNTEAFF. The CDR3 DNA follows: TGTGCCAGCAGTGCAACTGATGGTATGAACACTGAAGCTTTCTTT.

V is TRBV5-6 and J is TRBJ1-5; D not resolved. The CDR3 loop spans 15 amino acids. Germline CDR1 and CDR2: SGHDT and YYEEEE. V was trimmed by 2 bases and J by 0 bases, leaving 9 bases between them. Here the CDR3 reads CASSFSPNSNQPQHF. DNA for the CDR3: TGTGCCAGCAGCTTTTCCCCAAATAGCAATCAGCCCCAGCATTTT.

The rearrangement joins TRBV5-1 to TRBJ1-1; 9 positions match TRBD1. V lost 0 bases to trimming and J lost 10 bases; unmatched junction nucleotides: 7. Germline V gene data show CDR1 as SGHRS and CDR2 as YFSETQ. The CDR3 has 14 residues. In DNA, the CDR3 is TGCGCCAGCAGCTTGGCTACAGGGGGCGGAGGAGCTTTCTTT. Its translation is CASSLATGGGGAFF.

The CDR3 sequence is CAWSSRSNQPQHF. The CDR3 DNA sequence: TGTGCCTGGAGTTCCAGGAGCAATCAGCCCCAGCATTTT. This chain links TRBV30 with TRBJ1-5; D gene unclear. V lost 2 bases and J 1 base, leaving 6 bases between the germline ends. This CDR3 has 13 residues. Germline V gene data show CDR1 as GTSNPN and CDR2 as SVGIG (reference sequence).

The rearrangement uses TRBV5-5 and TRBJ1-5; no definite D call. The length of the CDR3 is 17 residues. The germline gives CDR1 SGHKS, CDR2 YYEKEE (reference sequence). With 2 bases removed from V and 2 bases from J, the gap between germline ends came to 17 bases. CDR3 nucleotides: TGTGCCAGCAGCTTTCAGCATCGTTTTGAGGGCAATCAGCCCCAGCATTTT. It translates to CASSFQHRFEGNQPQHF.

The V call is TRBV6-6, the J call TRBJ2-5; tentative D call: TRBD1 (5 bases). V was pared by 7 bases and J by 5 bases, with 20 bases between. CDR3 size: 15 residues. Germline CDR1 and CDR2: MNHNY and SVGAGI (reference sequence). The CDR3 sequence is CASNPGRAKVETQYF. CDR3 DNA: TGTGCCAGCAATCCTGGCAGGGCCAAGGTGGAGACCCAGTACTTC.

The chain uses TRBV28 and TRBJ2-2; D is perhaps TRBD1 (8 bases). V lost 5 bases, J lost 5 bases, and 18 bases lay in between. This CDR3 region has 16 residues. Per germline, CDR1 MDHEN and CDR2 SYDVKM. CDR3: CASSTNYRGGTGELFF. The CDR3 DNA reads as TGTGCCAGCAGTACAAATTACAGGGGGGGGACCGGGGAGCTGTTTTTT. The full variable domain, its missing parts supplied by reference TRBV28 and TRBJ2-2, is DVKVTQSSRYLVKRTGEKVFLECVQDMDHENMFWYRQDPGLGLRLIYFSYDVKMKEKGDIPEGYSVSREKKERFSLILESASTNQTSMYLCASSTNYRGGTGELFFGEGSRLTVL.

The gene calls are TRBV5-4 and TRBJ1-3, with TRBD1 as a possible D gene (5 bases). This CDR3 comprises 13 residues. Trimming removed 4 bases from V and 2 bases from J, with 7 bases in between. Germline V gives CDR1 SGHNT, CDR2 YYREEE (reference sequence). DNA of the CDR3: TGTGCCAGCAGCAGGGGAACTGGAAACACCATATATTTT. Translated, it gives CASSRGTGNTIYF.